These T cell receptor beta chains were read from a single sample in a study of blood T cell repertoires in COVID-19. Method: immunoSEQ multiplex PCR; TCRdb's copy keeps in-frame clones and lacks some. The sample includes 150,000 to 170,000 clones, around 85% of them seen just once. The sequencing sample was made of peripheral blood. The receptors originated from a woman aged 55-69 years with acute or convalescent COVID-19. The CDR3 runs from the conserved cysteine through the conserved F or W. The order of the fields is clone size, D gene, J gene, V gene, CDR3 DNA, CDR3 protein. A D gene is named only where the DNA matches it firmly. Clone size, where shown, is once, few, many, or a class for clones that have expanded.

clone size: few
D gene: TRBD1
J gene: TRBJ2-2
V gene: TRBV10-2
CDR3 DNA: TGCGCCAGCACCCCCCCGGACAGGGGCCCCGCCGGGGAGCTGTTTTTT
CDR3 protein: CASTPPDRGPAGELFF

clone size: NA
D gene: NA
J gene: TRBJ2-7
V gene: TRBV18
CDR3 DNA: TGTGCCAGCTCACCGGGGGGGCCTCCGGCCTACGAGCAGTACTTC
CDR3 protein: CASSPGGPPAYEQYF

clone size: NA
D gene: TRBD1
J gene: TRBJ1-4
V gene: TRBV29-1
CDR3 DNA: TGCAGCGTCTCAGACAGGGGGCATGAAAAACTGTTTTTT
CDR3 protein: CSVSDRGHEKLFF

clone size: NA
D gene: TRBD2
J gene: TRBJ2-3
V gene: TRBV2
CDR3 DNA: TGTGCCAGCACGGAGCGGGGGGCCAGCGTGAATACGCAGTATTTT
CDR3 protein: CASTERGASVNTQYF

clone size: once
D gene: TRBD1
J gene: TRBJ2-7
V gene: TRBV19
CDR3 DNA: TGTGCCAGTAGTAGCCTCCCGGGACAGGGAGGCACCTACGAGCAGTACTTC
CDR3 protein: CASSSLPGQGGTYEQYF

clone size: NA
D gene: TRBD1
J gene: TRBJ2-2
V gene: TRBV6-5
CDR3 DNA: TGTGCCAGCAGTTACCAGGACAGGGGAAGCACCGGGGAGCTGTTTTTT
CDR3 protein: CASSYQDRGSTGELFF

clone size: NA
D gene: NA
J gene: TRBJ2-3
V gene: TRBV3-1/TRBV3-2
CDR3 DNA: TGTGCCAGCAGCCAAGGAGGGGGTCGAGATACGCAGTATTTT
CDR3 protein: CASSQGGGRDTQYF

clone size: once
D gene: NA
J gene: TRBJ1-2
V gene: TRBV4-2
CDR3 DNA: TGTGCCAGCAGCCAACGCCCGGACGGAGGAAGTCAAGGCTACACCTTC
CDR3 protein: CASSQRPDGGSQGYTF

clone size: NA
D gene: TRBD1
J gene: TRBJ2-2
V gene: TRBV10-1
CDR3 DNA: TGCGCCAGCAGTGAGCACGGGGGACAGGGATCCACCGGGGAGCTGTTTTTT
CDR3 protein: CASSEHGGQGSTGELFF

clone size: once
D gene: TRBD1
J gene: TRBJ1-6
V gene: TRBV6-5
CDR3 DNA: TGTGCCATCGGGGACAGGGCATATAATTCACCCCTCCACTTT
CDR3 protein: CAIGDRAYNSPLHF

clone size: NA
D gene: NA
J gene: TRBJ1-1
V gene: TRBV6-5
CDR3 DNA: TGTGCCAGCTCCCTACCAGGTGACACTGAAGCTTTCTTT
CDR3 protein: CASSLPGDTEAFF

clone size: NA
D gene: TRBD2
J gene: TRBJ2-7
V gene: TRBV6-4
CDR3 DNA: TGTGCCAGCAGTCGGGGGGGGCCCTACGAGCAGTACTTC
CDR3 protein: CASSRGGPYEQYF

clone size: NA
D gene: NA
J gene: TRBJ1-5
V gene: TRBV18
CDR3 DNA: TGTGCCAGCTCACCGGGGGGGGGAGGCAATCAGCCCCAGCATTTT
CDR3 protein: CASSPGGGGNQPQHF

clone size: NA
D gene: TRBD1
J gene: TRBJ2-7
V gene: TRBV4-1
CDR3 DNA: TGCGCCAGCAGCCACCTTCCGGGACAGGGGGCAGACGAGCAGTACTTC
CDR3 protein: CASSHLPGQGADEQYF

clone size: once
D gene: TRBD1
J gene: TRBJ2-7
V gene: TRBV29-1
CDR3 DNA: TGCAGCGTTGTACGCAGGGGGTCCTCCTACGAGCAGTACTTC
CDR3 protein: CSVVRRGSSYEQYF

clone size: NA
D gene: TRBD1
J gene: TRBJ1-6
V gene: TRBV18
CDR3 DNA: TGTGCCAGCTCGCCTCAGGGGGACGATTCACCCCTCCACTTT
CDR3 protein: CASSPQGDDSPLHF

clone size: NA
D gene: NA
J gene: TRBJ1-2
V gene: TRBV7-3
CDR3 DNA: TGTGCCAGCAGCTTACGAGGGTTCGAAGGCTACACCTTC
CDR3 protein: CASSLRGFEGYTF

clone size: NA
D gene: TRBD2
J gene: TRBJ2-3
V gene: TRBV19
CDR3 DNA: TGTGCCAGCCAGTCGGCGGGAGACACAGATACGCAGTATTTT
CDR3 protein: CASQSAGDTDTQYF

clone size: NA
D gene: NA
J gene: TRBJ2-5
V gene: TRBV18
CDR3 DNA: TGTGCCAGCTCACCCGGTTGGGAGCCCGAGACCCAGTACTTC
CDR3 protein: CASSPGWEPETQYF

clone size: NA
D gene: NA
J gene: TRBJ2-7
V gene: TRBV6-1
CDR3 DNA: TGTGCCAGCAGTGAAATTTCGGTTCTCTCCTACGAGCAGTACTTC
CDR3 protein: CASSEISVLSYEQYF

clone size: NA
D gene: NA
J gene: TRBJ1-1
V gene: TRBV18
CDR3 DNA: TGTGCCAGCTCACAACTAGGACGGAGGAACACTGAAGCTTTCTTT
CDR3 protein: CASSQLGRRNTEAFF

clone size: NA
D gene: TRBD1
J gene: TRBJ1-6
V gene: TRBV30
CDR3 DNA: TGTGCCTGGACCTCCCAGGGGGTCGGGTATAATTCACCCCTCCACTTT
CDR3 protein: CAWTSQGVGYNSPLHF

clone size: NA
D gene: TRBD1
J gene: TRBJ1-1
V gene: TRBV9
CDR3 DNA: TGTGCCAGCAGTCGACAGGGTTTAATTCGGGGTACTGAAGCTTTCTTT
CDR3 protein: CASSRQGLIRGTEAFF

clone size: NA
D gene: TRBD1
J gene: TRBJ1-4
V gene: TRBV3-1/TRBV3-2
CDR3 DNA: TGTGCCAGCAGCCAGTTTTCCGGGACAGCTAATGAAAAACTGTTTTTT
CDR3 protein: CASSQFSGTANEKLFF

clone size: NA
D gene: NA
J gene: TRBJ2-2
V gene: TRBV7-3
CDR3 DNA: TGTGCCAGCAGCTTCACGAACACCGGGGAGCTGTTTTTT
CDR3 protein: CASSFTNTGELFF

clone size: NA
D gene: NA
J gene: TRBJ1-5
V gene: TRBV3-1/TRBV3-2
CDR3 DNA: TGTGCCAGCAGCCAAGATGGAGGGATTAGCAATCAGCCCCAGCATTTT
CDR3 protein: CASSQDGGISNQPQHF

clone size: NA
D gene: NA
J gene: TRBJ1-1
V gene: TRBV2
CDR3 DNA: TGTGCCAGCAACACCCAGATGAACACTGAAGCTTTCTTT
CDR3 protein: CASNTQMNTEAFF

clone size: NA
D gene: NA
J gene: TRBJ1-3
V gene: TRBV10-1
CDR3 DNA: TGCGCCAGCAGTCCCGCGGAGGCCTCTGGAAACACCATATATTTT
CDR3 protein: CASSPAEASGNTIYF

clone size: NA
D gene: NA
J gene: TRBJ1-4
V gene: TRBV18
CDR3 DNA: TGTGCCAGCTCACCTATCCGGGAGGGGGGACGAGAAAAACTGTTTTTT
CDR3 protein: CASSPIREGGREKLFF

clone size: NA
D gene: NA
J gene: TRBJ1-1
V gene: TRBV4-1
CDR3 DNA: TGCGCCAGCAGCCAAGATTTATTGGGGCGGACTGAAGCTTTCTTT
CDR3 protein: CASSQDLLGRTEAFF

clone size: NA
D gene: NA
J gene: TRBJ2-1
V gene: TRBV12-3/TRBV12-4
CDR3 DNA: TGTGCCAGCAGGTCAACAGGGAATGAGCAGTTCTTC
CDR3 protein: CASRSTGNEQFF

clone size: NA
D gene: NA
J gene: TRBJ1-1
V gene: TRBV18
CDR3 DNA: TGTGCCAGCTCACCGGGGGGGTCTGAAGCTTTCTTT
CDR3 protein: CASSPGGSEAFF

clone size: NA
D gene: NA
J gene: TRBJ1-2
V gene: TRBV12-3/TRBV12-4
CDR3 DNA: TGTGCCAGTGGTCTAAACAGCTATGGCTACACCTTC
CDR3 protein: CASGLNSYGYTF

clone size: NA
D gene: NA
J gene: TRBJ1-1
V gene: TRBV11-2
CDR3 DNA: TGTGCCAGCAGCTTAAACGGTGGGAACACTGAAGCTTTCTTT
CDR3 protein: CASSLNGGNTEAFF

clone size: NA
D gene: NA
J gene: TRBJ2-7
V gene: TRBV6-5
CDR3 DNA: TGTGCCAGCAGGTCAGAGGACAGCCCCTACGAGCAGTACTTC
CDR3 protein: CASRSEDSPYEQYF

clone size: NA
D gene: NA
J gene: TRBJ1-6
V gene: TRBV12-3/TRBV12-4
CDR3 DNA: TGTGCCAGCAGTTTGGGGGGGCAGTCACCCCTCCACTTT
CDR3 protein: CASSLGGQSPLHF

clone size: NA
D gene: NA
J gene: TRBJ1-1
V gene: TRBV29-1
CDR3 DNA: TGCAGCGTTAAGACTAGGAGGGACGACACTGAAGCTTTCTTT
CDR3 protein: CSVKTRRDDTEAFF

clone size: NA
D gene: TRBD1
J gene: TRBJ2-2
V gene: TRBV5-4
CDR3 DNA: TGTGCCAGCAGCCCCTTGGGGACAGGGAACACCGGGGAGCTGTTTTTT
CDR3 protein: CASSPLGTGNTGELFF

clone size: NA
D gene: NA
J gene: TRBJ2-3
V gene: TRBV2
CDR3 DNA: TGTGCCAGCATAAACTTCGGGGGGCGCGTTACGCAGTATTTT
CDR3 protein: CASINFGGRVTQYF

clone size: NA
D gene: NA
J gene: TRBJ1-5
V gene: TRBV30
CDR3 DNA: TGTGCCTGGAGTGTCGCCAGGGCCAAAACTAGCAATCAGCCCCAGCATTTT
CDR3 protein: CAWSVARAKTSNQPQHF

clone size: once
D gene: NA
J gene: TRBJ1-6
V gene: TRBV6-5
CDR3 DNA: TGTGCCAGCAGGAGGGGGGGGGATGCTTCACCCCTCCACTTT
CDR3 protein: CASRRGGDASPLHF

clone size: NA
D gene: NA
J gene: TRBJ2-3
V gene: TRBV10-1
CDR3 DNA: TGCGCCACGGCCGGGAGGGGGCCTGGGGGCGATACGCAGTATTTT
CDR3 protein: CATAGRGPGGDTQYF

clone size: NA
D gene: TRBD1
J gene: TRBJ1-4
V gene: TRBV18
CDR3 DNA: TGTGCCAGCTCAGCCGGGACAGGGAATGAAAAACTGTTTTTT
CDR3 protein: CASSAGTGNEKLFF

clone size: NA
D gene: TRBD1
J gene: TRBJ2-3
V gene: TRBV2
CDR3 DNA: TGTGCCCATGGAGGACAGGGACGGGATACGCAGTATTTT
CDR3 protein: CAHGGQGRDTQYF

clone size: NA
D gene: TRBD1
J gene: TRBJ1-1
V gene: TRBV3-1/TRBV3-2
CDR3 DNA: TGTGCCAGCAACCGAAGGGGGCTAATGAACACTGAAGCTTTCTTT
CDR3 protein: CASNRRGLMNTEAFF

clone size: NA
D gene: TRBD1
J gene: TRBJ1-5
V gene: TRBV9
CDR3 DNA: TGTGCCAGCAGCGTCGGATCGTCGACAGGGTCTCAGCCCCAGCATTTT
CDR3 protein: CASSVGSSTGSQPQHF

clone size: NA
D gene: NA
J gene: TRBJ2-2
V gene: TRBV7-2
CDR3 DNA: TGTGCCAGCAGCTTTAGGGGAGGCACCGGGGAGCTGTTTTTT
CDR3 protein: CASSFRGGTGELFF

clone size: NA
D gene: NA
J gene: TRBJ1-1
V gene: TRBV28
CDR3 DNA: TGTGCCAGCGGCGACAGCGTCCTCACTGAAGCTTTCTTT
CDR3 protein: CASGDSVLTEAFF

clone size: few
D gene: TRBD2
J gene: TRBJ2-3
V gene: TRBV5-4
CDR3 DNA: TGTGCCAGCAGCCCCAGCGGGGGATCATGGTTGAATACGCAGTATTTT
CDR3 protein: CASSPSGGSWLNTQYF